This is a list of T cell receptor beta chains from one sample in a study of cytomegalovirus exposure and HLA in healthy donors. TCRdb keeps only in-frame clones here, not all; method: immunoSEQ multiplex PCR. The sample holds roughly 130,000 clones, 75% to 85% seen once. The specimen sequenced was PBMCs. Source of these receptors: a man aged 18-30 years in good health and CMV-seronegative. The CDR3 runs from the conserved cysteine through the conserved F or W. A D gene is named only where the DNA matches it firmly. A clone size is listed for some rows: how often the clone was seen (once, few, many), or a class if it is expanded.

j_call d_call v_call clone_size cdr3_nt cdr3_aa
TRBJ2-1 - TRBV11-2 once TGTGCCAGCAGCCCCCGCCGACAACCCTACAATGAGCAGTTCTTC CASSPRRQPYNEQFF
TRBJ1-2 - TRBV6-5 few TGTGCCAGCAGTGAGGTGGCGGACAACCACGGCTACACCTTC CASSEVADNHGYTF
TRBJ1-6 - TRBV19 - TGTGCCAGTAGTCGGCGGGGGGGATCACCCCTCCACTTT CASSRRGGSPLHF
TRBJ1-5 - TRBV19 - TGTGCCAGTAGGTCGAGCTCTTGGTATAGCAATCAGCCCCAGCATTTT CASRSSSWYSNQPQHF
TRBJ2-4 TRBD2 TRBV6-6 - TGTGCCAGCAGTTACCGGGACTACCAAAACATTCAGTACTTC CASSYRDYQNIQYF
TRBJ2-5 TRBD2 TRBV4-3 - TGCGCCAGCAGCCACACCGGGACTAGCGGCCAAGAGACCCAGTACTTC CASSHTGTSGQETQYF
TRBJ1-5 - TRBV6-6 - TGTGCCAGCAGGGGACTGCTCGGTCAGCCCCAGCATTTT CASRGLLGQPQHF
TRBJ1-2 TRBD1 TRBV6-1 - TGTGCCAGCAGTAGGCCAGGGGGCGATCCTATAGGCTACACCTTC CASSRPGGDPIGYTF
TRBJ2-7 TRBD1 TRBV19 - TGTGCCAGTAGTTGGCGGTGGGACAGTTTATCGGATTACGAGCAGTACTTC CASSWRWDSLSDYEQYF
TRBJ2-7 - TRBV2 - TGTGCCAGTACCGTCCCTGGGCGGGTCTACGAGCAGTACTTC CASTVPGRVYEQYF
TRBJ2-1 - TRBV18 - TGTGCCAGCTCACTTGACAGGAAAACCTACAATGAGCAGTTCTTC CASSLDRKTYNEQFF
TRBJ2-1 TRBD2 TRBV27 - TGTGCCAGCTTAGGAAGCGGGGCCCCCAAAATACATGAGCAGTTCTTC CASLGSGAPKIHEQFF
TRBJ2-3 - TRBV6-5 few TGTGCCAGCAGTGGCCGTAAGAGCACAGATACGCAGTATTTT CASSGRKSTDTQYF
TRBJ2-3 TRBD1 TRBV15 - TGTGCCACCAGCAGAGGCGACAGGGGCACAGATACGCAGTATTTT CATSRGDRGTDTQYF
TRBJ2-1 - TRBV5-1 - TGCGCCAGCACCAAATCACGGGTTGAGACCTACAATGAGCAGTTCTTC CASTKSRVETYNEQFF
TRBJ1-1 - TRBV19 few TGTGCCAGTAGTAGGCTTCACACTGAAGCTTTCTTT CASSRLHTEAFF
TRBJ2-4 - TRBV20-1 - TGCAGTGCCTTACTCAGGGTAGAGTACTTC CSALLRVEYF
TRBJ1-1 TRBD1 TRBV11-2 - TGTGCCAGCAGCGACACCATACAGGGGGCATACACTGAAGCTTTCTTT CASSDTIQGAYTEAFF
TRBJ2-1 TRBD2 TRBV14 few TGTGCCAGCAGTCCTCTAGCGGGAGTACACAATGAGCAGTTCTTC CASSPLAGVHNEQFF
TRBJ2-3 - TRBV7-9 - TGTGCCAGCAGCACCGGGACTGTTTTTTTTTACACAGATACGCAGTATTTT CASSTGTVFFYTDTQYF
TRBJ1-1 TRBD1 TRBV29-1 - TGCAGCGGGAGGACAGGGGAGAGGGCTGAAGCTTTCTTT CSGRTGERAEAFF
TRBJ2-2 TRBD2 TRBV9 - TGTGCCAGCAGCGTCCTAGCGGGATACACCGGGGAGCTGTTTTTT CASSVLAGYTGELFF
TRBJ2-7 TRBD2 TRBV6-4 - TGTGCCACCAACCGAAGGGGAGGGATAGAGCAGTACTTC CATNRRGGIEQYF
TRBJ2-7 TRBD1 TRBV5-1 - TGCGCCAGCAGCCAAGGACAGGGCAGCTCCTACGAGCAGTACTTC CASSQGQGSSYEQYF
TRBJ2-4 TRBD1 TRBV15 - TGTGCCACCAGCAGAGAGGACAGGGTAGCAGCCAAAAACATTCAGTACTTC CATSREDRVAAKNIQYF
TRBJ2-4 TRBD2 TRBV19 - TGTGCCAGTAGTATAGCTAGCGGACTAGCCAAAAACATTCAGTACTTC CASSIASGLAKNIQYF
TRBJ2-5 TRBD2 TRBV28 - TGTGCCAGCAGTTCGACTAGCGGGAGGTTCGGGACCCAGTACTTC CASSSTSGRFGTQYF
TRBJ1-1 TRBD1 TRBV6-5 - TGTGCCAGCAGTTACTCGAGGGGGCGTTTTACTGAAGCTTTCTTT CASSYSRGRFTEAFF
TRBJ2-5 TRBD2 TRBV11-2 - TGTGCCAGCACCGGGACTAGCGGGAGGATGGAGACCCAGTACTTC CASTGTSGRMETQYF
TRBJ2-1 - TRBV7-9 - TGTGCCAGCAGCCCGCCCCCTCCCGGGAGAGGGTACAATGAGCAGTTCTTC CASSPPPPGRGYNEQFF
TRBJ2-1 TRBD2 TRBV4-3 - TGCGCCAGCAGCCATACCTACCCACCGGGACTAGCGGGGAATGAGCAGTTCTTC CASSHTYPPGLAGNEQFF
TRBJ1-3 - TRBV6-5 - TGTGCCAGCAAGGGAGGCCGATCCTCTGGAAACACCATATATTTT CASKGGRSSGNTIYF
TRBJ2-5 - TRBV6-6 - TGTGCCAGCAGTCAGACAAATCGGGGAGAGAAAGAGACCCAGTACTTC CASSQTNRGEKETQYF
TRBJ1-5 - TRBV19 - TGTGCCAGTATCGGGGGGTGGAATCAGCCCCAGCATTTT CASIGGWNQPQHF
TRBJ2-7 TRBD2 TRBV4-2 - TGTGCCAGCAGCCAAGTTGGTAGCGGGAGGGTCCGTGGCGAGCAGTACTTC CASSQVGSGRVRGEQYF
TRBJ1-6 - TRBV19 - TGTGCCAGAGATTTTACAGGGATCATATTTTCACCCCTCCACTTT CARDFTGIIFSPLHF
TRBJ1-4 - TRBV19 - TGTGCCAGTAGTATAGTGCCAGGGGCCCTCCGTTATGAAAAACTGTTTTTT CASSIVPGALRYEKLFF
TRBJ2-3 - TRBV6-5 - TGTGCCAGCAGTTTCAGGGCTAGCACAGATACGCAGTATTTT CASSFRASTDTQYF
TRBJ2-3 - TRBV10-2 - TGCGCCACCCATTCGAGGGGGAGTAGCACAGATACGCAGTATTTT CATHSRGSSTDTQYF
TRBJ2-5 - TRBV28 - TGTGCCAGCAGTTACCCAATTCGACTACAACAAGAGACCCAGTACTTC CASSYPIRLQQETQYF
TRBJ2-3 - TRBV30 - TGTGCCTGGAGAGAGCCGAGCACAGATACGCAGTATTTT CAWREPSTDTQYF
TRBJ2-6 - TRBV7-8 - TGTGCCAGCAGCTTACGGGCTGGGGCCAACGTCCTGACTTTC CASSLRAGANVLTF